The clone carrying this TCR beta chain has more than one count but fewer than ten. The target antigen is unknown. The record originates from a study of T-cell memory formation after mild COVID-19. Background on the study: TCR clusters were mostly confined to one donor each. Study observations and caveats: The finding that pre-infection memory included some responding clones suggested that cross-reactive memory joined.

TCRalpha and TCRbeta libraries used 5'RACE with constant-segment primers and UMIs. In TCRdb, the 5' RACE reads were re-called with MiXCR into one record per CDR3 protein. The sample records nearly 110,000 distinct CDR3 sequences, 12% being singletons. V lost 2 bases, J lost 6 bases, and 13 bases lay in between. The CDR3 length is 14 residues. CDR1 is MNHEY, CDR2 SVGAGI, per germline. The TCR sequence derives from an adult woman who had mild COVID-19 (a few samples of this study predate the infection). Cell type and time point are not known. The genes are TRBV6-5 and TRBJ1-1, with D unresolved. Sequenced sample: PBMCs or a T cell subset sorted from them (not recorded which). The CDR3 region has the DNA TGTGCCAGCAGTTACAAGGGTTCTTCGGCTGAAGCTTTCTTT. Its protein is CASSYKGSSAEAFF.